The TCR beta chain described here comes from a study of spatial heterogeneity in lung cancer. TCRdb reanalysed the 5' RACE reads using MiXCR and keeps one entry per CDR3 protein. The sample includes several thousand distinct CDR3 sequences, almost 8.5% of them seen just once. The CDR3 covers 15 residues. Germline V gene lookup returns CDR1 MNHEY and CDR2 SMNVEV (reference sequence). V lost 6 bases and J 1 base, leaving 16 bases between the germline ends. Study-level results: Higher tumor mutation counts went along with higher counts of expanded intratumoral alpha and beta TCRs.

This clonotype occurred a few times. Its target is unknown. The time point is: sample taken at primary tumor resection. The TCR was taken from a female donor with early-stage non-small cell lung cancer. The chain links TRBV27 to TRBJ2-7; the D is unclear. Here the sequenced sample was lung tumor tissue, taken at surgery. CDR3 DNA sequence: TGTGCCAGCAGCTTCAGAGGTTATTCGTCCTACGAGCAGTACTTC. Residues: CASSFRGYSSYEQYF.